This is a list of T cell receptor beta chains from one sample in a study of blood T cells in healthy people across ages. TCRdb re-derived calls from the 5' RACE reads in MiXCR, one entry per CDR3 protein. Of roughly 570,000 distinct CDR3 sequences listed, 25% to 30% are singletons. Specimen: blood. The receptors shown here come from a woman aged 70-85 years in good health. CDR3s include the opening cysteine and the closing phenylalanine or tryptophan. D genes are given only for firm matches. Some rows have no size entry. The others give once, few or many, or a class for an expanded clone.

v_gene	j_gene	abundance	d_gene	CDR3nt	CDR3aa
TRBV12-3/TRBV12-4	TRBJ2-1	NA	NA	TGTGCCAGCAGTTTGGGGGACACCTACAATGAGCAGTTCTTC	CASSLGDTYNEQFF
TRBV9	TRBJ2-1	NA	NA	TGTGCCAGCAGAAATAGAAGGGGATACAATGAGCAGTTCTTC	CASRNRRGYNEQFF
TRBV30	TRBJ1-4	few	NA	TGTGCCTGGAGTGTACAAGGGGCCGCTAATGAAAAACTGTTTTTT	CAWSVQGAANEKLFF
TRBV5-4	TRBJ2-5	few	NA	TGTGCCAGCAGCTGGGAACGGGGGTTGGCCCAGTACTTC	CASSWERGLAQYF
TRBV5-1	TRBJ1-4	NA	NA	TGCGCCGGCACCACGGAGAGAGGATCAGGGGAAAAACTGTTTTTT	CAGTTERGSGEKLFF
TRBV6-6	TRBJ1-2	few	NA	TGTGCCAGCACGGAATTTTATGGCTACACCTTC	CASTEFYGYTF
TRBV4-2	TRBJ1-1	NA	NA	TGTGCCACCAAATCAACAATGAACACTGAAGCTTTCTTT	CATKSTMNTEAFF
TRBV10-3	TRBJ2-3	NA	NA	TGTGCCATCAGTGAATTACACCCCAGCACAGATACGCAGTATTTT	CAISELHPSTDTQYF
TRBV18	TRBJ1-2	few	NA	TGTGCCAGCTCACCACTGGGGTTTGGCTACACCTTC	CASSPLGFGYTF
TRBV5-1	TRBJ1-2	once	TRBD1	TGCGCCAGCAGCTTGGAGGGACAGGGGGCAAGGGGCTACACCTTC	CASSLEGQGARGYTF
TRBV18	TRBJ2-6	NA	TRBD1	TGTGCCAGCTCACGAGGGACAGGGTCATCTGGGGCCAACGTCCTGACTTTC	CASSRGTGSSGANVLTF
TRBV5-1	TRBJ2-3	few	NA	TGCGCCAGCAGCTTTATCGGCACAGATACGCAGTATTTT	CASSFIGTDTQYF
TRBV7-8	TRBJ2-7	NA	TRBD2	TGTGCCAGCAGCTTTGGAGAAGCGGGGGCCTTATACGAGCAGTACTTC	CASSFGEAGALYEQYF
TRBV3-1	TRBJ1-1	NA	NA	TGTGCCAGCAGCCAAAAAAGATATGGAGAAGCTTTCTTT	CASSQKRYGEAFF
TRBV5-1	TRBJ1-4	NA	NA	TGCGCCAGCAGCTCCGGGATTACCTTTAATGAAAAACTGTTTTTT	CASSSGITFNEKLFF
TRBV6-5	TRBJ2-1	NA	TRBD1	TGTGCCAGCAGTTTCTCCGGGACAGGGTCTAATGAGCAGTTCTTC	CASSFSGTGSNEQFF
TRBV6-2/TRBV6-3	TRBJ2-2	NA	NA	TGTGCCAGCAGCATACGACGGGGGGAGCTGTTTTTT	CASSIRRGELFF
TRBV4-3	TRBJ2-3	NA	TRBD2	TGCGCCAGCAGCCAACAACCCGCGGCTAGCGGAAGCACAGATACGCAGTATTTT	CASSQQPAASGSTDTQYF
TRBV29-1	TRBJ2-6	NA	NA	TGCAGCGTTGTGAGCAGGGTGGATGGGGCCAACGTCCTGACTTTC	CSVVSRVDGANVLTF
TRBV5-6	TRBJ1-2	few	NA	TGTGCCAGCAGCCCCTACAACAGGGATTTGTATGGCTACACCTTC	CASSPYNRDLYGYTF
TRBV7-7	TRBJ2-5	NA	NA	TGTGCTAGCAGCGTCGCAGGGGGGTCGTACCAAGAGACCCAGTACTTC	CASSVAGGSYQETQYF
TRBV14	TRBJ2-7	NA	TRBD1	TGTGCCAGCAGCCCAGGCAGGGACAGGGAGTACTTC	CASSPGRDREYF
TRBV27	TRBJ2-3	NA	NA	TGTGCCAGCAGTCCGCCACCACCGCGGACTTGGGATACGCAGTATTTT	CASSPPPPRTWDTQYF
TRBV7-2	TRBJ2-3	NA	TRBD2	TGTGCCAGCAGCGGGATGGGACTAGCCAACACAGATACGCAGTATTTT	CASSGMGLANTDTQYF
TRBV12-3/TRBV12-4	TRBJ1-6	NA	NA	TGTGCCAGCTCGGTGACTGATCGTAATTCACCCCTCCACTTT	CASSVTDRNSPLHF
TRBV9	TRBJ2-3	few	NA	TGTGCCAGCAGCGTAGAAGGGGGAGCTAGCACAGATACGCAGTATTTT	CASSVEGGASTDTQYF
TRBV14	TRBJ1-6	few	NA	TGTGCCAGCAGCCAAACCGAGGGGGGACCCCTCCACTTT	CASSQTEGGPLHF
TRBV4-1	TRBJ1-5	NA	NA	TGCGCCAGCAGCCAAGACAGGTTTGGCAATCAGCCCCAGCATTTT	CASSQDRFGNQPQHF
TRBV29-1	TRBJ2-1	NA	TRBD2	TGCAGCGTGCTCAGGACTAGCGGGGGGATAACCTACAATGAGCAGTTCTTC	CSVLRTSGGITYNEQFF
TRBV6-6	TRBJ2-5	few	NA	TGTGCCAGCAAGCCGGAGACCAAAGAGACCCAGTACTTC	CASKPETKETQYF
TRBV11-3	TRBJ2-5	NA	TRBD1	TGTGCCAGCTTAGGGACAGGAGAGACCCAGTACTTC	CASLGTGETQYF
TRBV5-1	TRBJ2-3	NA	NA	TGCGCCAGCAGCTTGGGGGACTTTTCTAGCACAGATACGCAGTATTTT	CASSLGDFSSTDTQYF
TRBV9	TRBJ1-6	NA	TRBD1	TGTGCCAGCAGCGGTTCCGGGACAGCAAATTCATCCCTCCACTTT	CASSGSGTANSSLHF
TRBV5-1	TRBJ2-1	few	TRBD2	TGCGCCAGCAGCTTTTTAGCGGGGGGGCAGGATGAGCAGTTCTTC	CASSFLAGGQDEQFF
TRBV7-7	TRBJ2-5	many	NA	TGTGCTAGCAGCTTAGATCCCGACGGGACCCAGTACTTC	CASSLDPDGTQYF
TRBV11-2	TRBJ1-1	many	NA	TGTGCCAGCAGCGTCGACAGACCGCCTGAAGCTTTCTTT	CASSVDRPPEAFF
TRBV9	TRBJ2-1	few	TRBD2	TGTGCCAGCAGCGTAGCTCACGGCGGGAGTGAGCAGTTCTTC	CASSVAHGGSEQFF
TRBV20-1	TRBJ2-1	few	TRBD1	TGCAGTGTCATGGACAGGGTCTACAATGAGCAGTTCTTC	CSVMDRVYNEQFF
TRBV12-3/TRBV12-4	TRBJ2-5	NA	NA	TGTGCCAGCAGTTTAATCCCAGGGACGGAGACCCAGTACTTC	CASSLIPGTETQYF
TRBV20-1	TRBJ1-4	few	NA	TGCAGTGCCATAGGACAGCCACACAGGGCTAATGAAAAACTGTTTTTT	CSAIGQPHRANEKLFF
TRBV5-1	TRBJ2-5	NA	NA	TGCGCCAGCAGCTTGCAGACTAGAGAGACCCAGTACTTC	CASSLQTRETQYF
TRBV4-3	TRBJ1-3	few	NA	TGCGCCAGCAGCCCACATAGCTCTGGAAACACCATATATTTT	CASSPHSSGNTIYF
TRBV7-2	TRBJ1-1	few	NA	TGTGCCAGCAGTTACATGGGGCGGACTGAAGCTTTCTTT	CASSYMGRTEAFF
TRBV5-1	TRBJ1-5	few	NA	TGCGCCAGCAGCCCTTATACCAAGACAGGCTCTAATCAGCCCCAGCATTTT	CASSPYTKTGSNQPQHF
TRBV20-1	TRBJ2-6	NA	NA	TGCAGTGCTAGTAAAGGCCTCCGGGGGGCCGACGTCCTGACTTTC	CSASKGLRGADVLTF
TRBV20-1	TRBJ2-3	NA	TRBD2	TGCAGTGCTAGGCCAGTGGGACTAGTAGCAGATACGCAGTATTTT	CSARPVGLVADTQYF
TRBV14	TRBJ2-1	NA	NA	TGTGCCAGCAGCCCATGGGGGGGGCTTATGGATGAGCAGTTCTTC	CASSPWGGLMDEQFF
TRBV12-3/TRBV12-4	TRBJ1-1	few	NA	TGTGCCAGCAGTTTAATGGGTAGAGATGAAGCTTTCTTT	CASSLMGRDEAFF
TRBV7-2	TRBJ2-1	NA	TRBD2	TGTGCCAGCAGCGCGGGACTAGCGGAAGGAGAGCAGTTCTTC	CASSAGLAEGEQFF
TRBV28	TRBJ2-7	NA	NA	TGTGCCAGCAGACCCCTCTACGAGCAGTACTTC	CASRPLYEQYF
TRBV20-1	TRBJ2-1	NA	NA	TGCAGTGCTAGAATTCTGGGGGCGCGGAATGAGCAGTTCTTC	CSARILGARNEQFF
TRBV12-3/TRBV12-4	TRBJ2-6	few	TRBD1	TGTGCCAGCAGTCCAGCCCGAGGGGGCGCAGGTAGGGCCAACGTCCTGACTTTC	CASSPARGGAGRANVLTF
TRBV4-1	TRBJ1-2	NA	NA	TGCGCCAGCAGCCACGGACAGCAACTTAACTATGGCTACACCTTC	CASSHGQQLNYGYTF
TRBV18	TRBJ2-3	NA	NA	TGTGCCAGCTCACCGCGGCAGACAGACTTCACAGATACGCAGTATTTT	CASSPRQTDFTDTQYF
TRBV5-1	TRBJ1-4	NA	NA	TGCGCCAGCAGCGCTACGACAGGTTTAAATGAAAAACTGTTTTTT	CASSATTGLNEKLFF
TRBV12-3/TRBV12-4	TRBJ1-1	few	NA	TGTGCCAGCAGTTTACCCCAGGGTCAAGTTCCTGAAGCTTTCTTT	CASSLPQGQVPEAFF
TRBV4-3	TRBJ1-2	few	NA	TGCGCCAGCAGCCAAGATTGGAGGCGCGAACATGGCTACACCTTC	CASSQDWRREHGYTF
TRBV5-4	TRBJ2-6	NA	NA	TGTGCCAGCAGCTTTAACACTGGGGCCAACGTCCTGACCTTC	CASSFNTGANVLTF
TRBV7-2	TRBJ1-1	NA	TRBD1	TGTGCCAGCAGCTTGGGACAGGCACCCGAAGCTTTCTTT	CASSLGQAPEAFF